This TCR beta chain emerged from a study of blood T cell repertoires in COVID-19. Germline CDR1 reads MGHRA; CDR2 reads YSYEKL. The length of the CDR3 is 15 residues. The V gene end was trimmed by 4 bases and the J gene end by 5 bases; junction bases not matched to a gene: 7. The data were produced by immunoSEQ multiplex PCR, yet TCRdb's version contains in-frame clones alone and is incomplete. The sample lists about 190,000 clones; about 82% were seen once. This chain connects TRBV4-1 to TRBJ2-7; TRBD2 matches at 11 bases. Sequencing used PBMCs or T cells enriched from blood (not recorded which). This clonotype originated in a man aged 35-49 years with acute COVID-19. CDR3 DNA: TGCGCCAGCAGCCGGGATCTAGCGGGAGGAAACGAGCAGTACTTC. Translation: CASSRDLAGGNEQYF.